Listed below are T cell receptor beta chains from one sample, sequenced in a study of CD8 T cell repertoires and HIV-1 epitope variants. These TCRs' antigens remain unknown. Here immunoSEQ multiplex PCR was the method, and the copy in TCRdb shows in-frame clones only, minus some. The data hold over 4,000 clones, with about 62% observed a single time. What was sequenced was cultured CD8+ T cells derived from PBMCs. The receptors were sampled from a male donor with HIV. Both conserved end residues are part of each CDR3. A D gene is named only where the DNA matches it firmly. The size of a clone is reported for some rows only, either as once, few or many, or as a class for expanded clones.

j_call v_call d_call clone_size cdr3_aa cdr3_nt
TRBJ1-5 TRBV5-5 NA NA CASSYGQSNQPQHF TGTGCCAGCAGCTATGGACAGAGCAATCAGCCCCAGCATTTT
TRBJ1-5 TRBV5-1 NA NA CASSQEGYSNQPQHF TGCGCCAGCAGCCAGGAGGGGTATAGCAATCAGCCCCAGCATTTT
TRBJ2-3 TRBV28 TRBD2 NA CASSLSPGLAGDYLTTDTQYF TGTGCCAGCAGTTTATCCCCGGGACTAGCGGGTGACTACTTAACCACAGATACGCAGTATTTT
TRBJ2-7 TRBV19 NA few CASSMAQSYEQYF TGTGCCAGTAGTATGGCGCAGTCCTACGAGCAGTACTTC
TRBJ1-2 TRBV21-1 NA NA CASSRRAAVYGYTF TGTGCCAGCAGCAGACGGGCTGCTGTCTATGGCTACACCTTC
TRBJ1-5 TRBV4-2 NA NA CASSQEVNQPQHF TGTGCCAGCAGCCAAGAGGTAAATCAGCCCCAGCATTTT
TRBJ1-1 TRBV11-2 NA NA CASSLGAPREAFF TGTGCCAGCAGCTTGGGGGCTCCACGCGAAGCTTTCTTT
TRBJ2-5 TRBV7-2 TRBD1 NA CASSFTGVETQYF TGTGCCAGCAGCTTCACAGGGGTAGAGACCCAGTACTTC
TRBJ1-2 TRBV5-4 TRBD1 few CASSSGTGWNYGYTF TGTGCCAGCAGCTCCGGGACAGGGTGGAACTATGGCTACACCTTC
TRBJ1-3 TRBV19 NA few CASSMLRDTGNTIYF TGTGCCAGTAGTATGCTCCGGGACACTGGAAACACCATATATTTT
TRBJ1-6 TRBV4-2 NA NA CASSQELLLNSPLHF TGTGCCAGCAGCCAAGAATTGCTCCTTAATTCACCCCTCCACTTT
TRBJ1-1 TRBV28 NA NA CASSPPGGMNTEAFF TGTGCCAGCAGTCCCCCAGGCGGGATGAACACTGAAGCTTTCTTT
TRBJ2-3 TRBV19 TRBD1 NA CASSSGTGTGTDTQYF TGTGCCAGTAGTTCCGGGACAGGGACCGGCACAGATACGCAGTATTTT
TRBJ2-7 TRBV13 TRBD2 NA CASSLGSGGLGEQYF TGTGCCAGCAGCTTAGGCTCGGGAGGGTTGGGGGAGCAGTACTTC
TRBJ2-7 TRBV6-1 NA NA CASSEAIESGRIPTRVQYF TGTGCCAGCAGTGAAGCGATAGAGTCAGGGCGGATACCTACGAGGGTGCAGTACTTC
TRBJ1-5 TRBV28 TRBD1 NA CASSPDREYDQPQHF TGTGCCAGCAGCCCGGACAGGGAATATGATCAGCCCCAGCATTTT
TRBJ1-5 TRBV6-5 TRBD1 few CASRSGQGKQPQHF TGTGCCAGCAGATCCGGACAGGGAAAACAGCCCCAGCATTTT
TRBJ2-2 TRBV11-2 NA NA CASSPFGGELFF TGTGCCAGCAGCCCCTTTGGTGGGGAGCTGTTTTTT
TRBJ1-2 TRBV7-2 NA NA CASSLVAGIGSYGYTF TGTGCCAGCAGCTTAGTGGCGGGGATCGGTTCCTATGGCTACACCTTC
TRBJ1-6 TRBV5-6 NA few CASSLWEEDSPLHF TGTGCCAGCAGCTTATGGGAGGAGGATTCACCCCTCCACTTT